This TCR beta chain comes out of a study of cytomegalovirus exposure and HLA in healthy donors. About the research overall: The roughly 700 first-cohort repertoires shared a platform with the approximately 110 validation repertoires, as reported in a later analysis.

Note on this clone: Its specificity is unknown.

Study outcomes and limitations: Within the 130 or so validation repertoires, first-cohort TCR clusters tended to co-occur, according to a later analysis. Listed as cytomegalovirus-associated were 170 or so TCR beta chains.

Germline values: CDR1 SGHAT, CDR2 FQNNGV. The J segment lost 10 bases and the V segment lost 5 bases, leaving 15 bases of the junction unmatched. This CDR3 has 16 amino acids. Some clones are missing from TCRdb's copy, which holds only in-frame ones; the method was immunoSEQ multiplex PCR. The data contain 100,000 to 150,000 clones, approximately 91% of them seen just once; the ten biggest clones take up more than 1.5%. Material: PBMCs. The receptor comes from a woman between 18 and 30 years old in good health and CMV-seronegative. V gene TRBV11-2 combines with J gene TRBJ2-1; 9 bases fit TRBD2. This chain's CDR3 is CASSPSSGNTLSEQFF. CDR3 sequence (DNA): TGTGCCAGCAGCCCCTCTAGCGGGAACACCCTATCGGAGCAGTTCTTC.